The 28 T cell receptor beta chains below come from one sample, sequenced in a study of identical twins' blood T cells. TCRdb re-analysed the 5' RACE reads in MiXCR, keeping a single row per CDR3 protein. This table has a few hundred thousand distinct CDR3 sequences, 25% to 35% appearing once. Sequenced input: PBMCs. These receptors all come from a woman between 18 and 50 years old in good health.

The DNA of the CDR3 is TGTGCCAGCAGTTTTAAGGGGTCGACAAATGAGCAGTTCTTC. It specifies CASSFKGSTNEQFF. The V call is TRBV12-3 or TRBV12-4, the J call TRBJ2-1; TRBD1 might be the D (5 bases). With 3 bases removed from V and 7 bases from J, the gap between germline ends came to 13 bases. This CDR3 comprises 14 residues.

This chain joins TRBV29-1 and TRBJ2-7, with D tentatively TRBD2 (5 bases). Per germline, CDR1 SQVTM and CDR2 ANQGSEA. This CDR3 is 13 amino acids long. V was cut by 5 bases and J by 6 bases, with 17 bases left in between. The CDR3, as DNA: TGCAGCGTTCGCGGGCAGGTAGTTAGCGAGCAGTACTTC. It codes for CSVRGQVVSEQYF.

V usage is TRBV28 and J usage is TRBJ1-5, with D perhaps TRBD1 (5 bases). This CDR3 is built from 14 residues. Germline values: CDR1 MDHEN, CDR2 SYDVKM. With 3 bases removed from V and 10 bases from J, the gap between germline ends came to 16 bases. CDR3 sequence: CASSLGGKAIPQHF. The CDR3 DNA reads TGTGCCAGCAGTTTGGGGGGGAAGGCTATTCCCCAGCATTTT.

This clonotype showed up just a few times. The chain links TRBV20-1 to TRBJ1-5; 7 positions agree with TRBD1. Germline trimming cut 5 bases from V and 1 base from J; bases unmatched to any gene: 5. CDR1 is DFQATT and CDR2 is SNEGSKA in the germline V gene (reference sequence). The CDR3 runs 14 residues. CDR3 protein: CSASTGMSNQPQHF. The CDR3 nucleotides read TGCAGTGCTTCGACAGGGATGAGCAATCAGCCCCAGCATTTT.

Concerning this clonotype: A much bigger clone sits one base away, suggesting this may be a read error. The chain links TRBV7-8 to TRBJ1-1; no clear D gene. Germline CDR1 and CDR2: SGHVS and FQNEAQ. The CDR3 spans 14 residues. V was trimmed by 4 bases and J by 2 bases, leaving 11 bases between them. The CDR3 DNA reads TGTGCCAGCAGCTCCCCAACGACAAACACTGAAGCTTTCTTT. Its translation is CASSSPTTNTEAFF.

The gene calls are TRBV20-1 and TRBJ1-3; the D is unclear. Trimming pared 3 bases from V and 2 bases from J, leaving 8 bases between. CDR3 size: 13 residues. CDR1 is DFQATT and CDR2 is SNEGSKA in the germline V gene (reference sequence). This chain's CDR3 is CSASRGPGNTIYF. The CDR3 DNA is TGCAGTGCTAGTCGAGGGCCTGGAAACACCATATATTTT.

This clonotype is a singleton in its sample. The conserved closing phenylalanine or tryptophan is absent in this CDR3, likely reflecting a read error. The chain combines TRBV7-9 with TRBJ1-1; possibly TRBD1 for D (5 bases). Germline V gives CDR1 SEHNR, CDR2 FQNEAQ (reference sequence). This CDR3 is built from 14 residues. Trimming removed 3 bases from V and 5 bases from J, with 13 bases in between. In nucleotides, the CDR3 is TGTGCCAGCAGCTTGGGGGTAGGGAGAACTGAAGCTTTCTCT. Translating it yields CASSLGVGRTEAFS.

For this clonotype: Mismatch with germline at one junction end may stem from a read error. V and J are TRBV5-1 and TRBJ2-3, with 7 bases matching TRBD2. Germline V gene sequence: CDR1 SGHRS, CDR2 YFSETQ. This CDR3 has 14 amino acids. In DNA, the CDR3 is TGCGCCAGCAGCTTCCGGGACTACACAGATACGCGGTATTTT. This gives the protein CASSFRDYTDTRYF.

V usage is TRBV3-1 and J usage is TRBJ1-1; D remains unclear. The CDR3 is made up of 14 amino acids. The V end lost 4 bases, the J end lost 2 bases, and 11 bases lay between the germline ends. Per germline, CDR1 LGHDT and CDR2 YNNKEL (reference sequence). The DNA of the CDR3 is TGTGCCAGCAGCCCAGCCAGGAGTAACACTGAAGCTTTCTTT. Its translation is CASSPARSNTEAFF.

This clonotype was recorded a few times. For the CDR3, the DNA is TGTGCCAGCAGCCAAAGCACAGGGGGCAGGAACTATGGCTACACCTTC. Translated: CASSQSTGGRNYGYTF. The rearrangement uses TRBV7-2 and TRBJ1-2; TRBD1 matches 9 bases. This CDR3 region has 16 residues. V shed 5 bases, J shed 2 bases, and the junction held 9 bases outside the gene matches. CDR1 is SGHTA, CDR2 FQGNSA, per germline.

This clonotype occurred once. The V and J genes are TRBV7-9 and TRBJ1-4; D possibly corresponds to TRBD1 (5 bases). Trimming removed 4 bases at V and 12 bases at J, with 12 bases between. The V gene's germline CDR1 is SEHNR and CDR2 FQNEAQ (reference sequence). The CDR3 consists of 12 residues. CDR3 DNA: TGTGCCAGCAGCTCCGGGACTTGGGAACTGTTTTTT. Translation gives CASSSGTWELFF.

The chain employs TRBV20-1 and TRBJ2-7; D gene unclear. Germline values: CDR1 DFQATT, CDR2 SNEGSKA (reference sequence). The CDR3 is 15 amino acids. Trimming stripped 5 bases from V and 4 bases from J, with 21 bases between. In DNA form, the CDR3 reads TGCAGTGCTGGGTTTAGGCGGCCGATCGTATACGAGCAGTACTTC. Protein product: CSAGFRRPIVYEQYF.

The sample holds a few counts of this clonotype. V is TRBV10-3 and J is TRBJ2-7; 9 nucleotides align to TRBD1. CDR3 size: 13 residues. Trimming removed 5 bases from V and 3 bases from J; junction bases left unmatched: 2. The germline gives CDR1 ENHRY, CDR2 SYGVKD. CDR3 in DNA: TGTGCCATCAGTCCGGGACAGGGCTACGAGCAGTACTTC. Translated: CAISPGQGYEQYF.

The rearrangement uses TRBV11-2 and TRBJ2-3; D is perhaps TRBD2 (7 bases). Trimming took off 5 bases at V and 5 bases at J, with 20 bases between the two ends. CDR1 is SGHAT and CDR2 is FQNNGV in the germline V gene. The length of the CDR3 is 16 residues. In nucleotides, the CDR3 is TGTGCCAGCAGCCTCGGACCCTTGGGGGGGCGAGATACGCAGTATTTT. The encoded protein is CASSLGPLGGRDTQYF.

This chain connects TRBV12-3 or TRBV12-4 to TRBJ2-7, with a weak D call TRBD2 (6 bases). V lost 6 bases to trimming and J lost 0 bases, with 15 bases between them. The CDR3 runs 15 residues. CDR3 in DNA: TGTGCCAGCAGCCGGACGGCGGGACCCTCCTACGAGCAGTACTTC. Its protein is CASSRTAGPSYEQYF.

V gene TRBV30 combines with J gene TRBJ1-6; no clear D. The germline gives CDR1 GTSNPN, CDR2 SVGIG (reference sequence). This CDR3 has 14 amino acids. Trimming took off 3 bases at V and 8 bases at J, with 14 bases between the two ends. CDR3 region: CAWRRLLTDSPLHF. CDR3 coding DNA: TGTGCCTGGAGAAGGCTCTTAACGGATTCACCCCTCCACTTT.

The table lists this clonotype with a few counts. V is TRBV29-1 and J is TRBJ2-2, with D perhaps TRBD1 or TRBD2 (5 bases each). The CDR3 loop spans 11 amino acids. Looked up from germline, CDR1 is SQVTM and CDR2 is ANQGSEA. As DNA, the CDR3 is TGCAGTGTAGGGGAGACCGGGGAGCTGTTTTTT. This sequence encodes CSVGETGELFF.

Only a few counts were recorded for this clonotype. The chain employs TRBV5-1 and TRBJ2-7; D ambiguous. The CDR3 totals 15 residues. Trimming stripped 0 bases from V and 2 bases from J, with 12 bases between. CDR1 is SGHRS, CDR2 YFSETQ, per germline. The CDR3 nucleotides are TGCGCCAGCAGCTTGGCCCTTGGTCGAGCCTACGAGCAGTACTTC. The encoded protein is CASSLALGRAYEQYF.

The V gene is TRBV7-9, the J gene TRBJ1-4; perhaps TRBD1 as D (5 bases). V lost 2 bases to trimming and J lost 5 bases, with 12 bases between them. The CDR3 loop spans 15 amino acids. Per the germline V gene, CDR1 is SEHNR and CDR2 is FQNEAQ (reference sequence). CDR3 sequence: CASSLTGTRNEKLFF. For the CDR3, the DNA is TGTGCCAGCAGCTTAACAGGCACGAGAAATGAAAAACTGTTTTTT. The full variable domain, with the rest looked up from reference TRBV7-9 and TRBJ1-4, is DTGVSQNPRHKITKRGQNVTFRCDPISEHNRLYWYRQTLGQGPEFLTYFQNEAQLEKSRLLSDRFSAERPKGSFSTLEIQRTEQGDSAMYLCASSLTGTRNEKLFFGSGTQLSVL.

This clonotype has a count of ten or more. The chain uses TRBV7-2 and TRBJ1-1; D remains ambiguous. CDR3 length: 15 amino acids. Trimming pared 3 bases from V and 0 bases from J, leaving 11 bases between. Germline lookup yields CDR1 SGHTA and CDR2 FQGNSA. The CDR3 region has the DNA TGTGCCAGCAGCTTCGGGGTTATCATGAACACTGAAGCTTTCTTT. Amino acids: CASSFGVIMNTEAFF.

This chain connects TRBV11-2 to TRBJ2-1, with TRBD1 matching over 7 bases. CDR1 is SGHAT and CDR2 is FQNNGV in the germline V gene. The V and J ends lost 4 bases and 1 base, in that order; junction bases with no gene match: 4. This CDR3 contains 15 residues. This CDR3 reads CASSSDRFSYNEQFF. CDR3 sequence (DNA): TGTGCCAGCAGCTCGGACAGGTTTTCCTACAATGAGCAGTTCTTC. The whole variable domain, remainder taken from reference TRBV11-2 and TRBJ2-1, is EAGVAQSPRYKIIEKRQSVAFWCNPISGHATLYWYQQILGQGPKLLIQFQNNGVVDDSQLPKDRFSAERLKGVDSTLKIQPAKLEDSAVYLCASSSDRFSYNEQFFGPGTRLTVL.

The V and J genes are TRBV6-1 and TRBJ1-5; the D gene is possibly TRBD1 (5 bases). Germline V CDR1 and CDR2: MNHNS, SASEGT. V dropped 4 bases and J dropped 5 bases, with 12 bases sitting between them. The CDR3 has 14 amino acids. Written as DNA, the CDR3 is TGTGCCAGCAGTGGGGACTTGGTGTATCAGCCCCAGCATTTT. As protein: CASSGDLVYQPQHF.

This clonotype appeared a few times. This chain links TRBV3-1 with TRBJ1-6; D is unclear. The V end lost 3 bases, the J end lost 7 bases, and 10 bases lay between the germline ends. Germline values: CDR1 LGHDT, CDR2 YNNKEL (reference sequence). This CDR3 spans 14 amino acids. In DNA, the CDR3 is TGTGCCAGCAGCCACTCGGCCCAAAATTCACCCCTCCACTTT. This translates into CASSHSAQNSPLHF.

In nucleotides, the CDR3 is TGCAGCGCAATGCGCGGGAGTCTCAATGAGCAGTTCTTC. The encoded protein is CSAMRGSLNEQFF. The chain uses TRBV29-1 and TRBJ2-1; 7 bases align to TRBD2. The junction had 9 bases not matched to a gene; V was cut back by 7 bases and J by 6 bases. The CDR3 contains 13 residues. Germline CDR1 is SQVTM and CDR2 is ANQGSEA.

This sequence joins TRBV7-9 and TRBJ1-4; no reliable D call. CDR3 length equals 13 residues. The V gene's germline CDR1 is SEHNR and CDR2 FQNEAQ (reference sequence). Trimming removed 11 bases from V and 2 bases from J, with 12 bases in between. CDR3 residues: CASRGKTNEKLFF. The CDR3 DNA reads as TGTGCCTCCCGAGGGAAGACTAATGAAAAACTGTTTTTT. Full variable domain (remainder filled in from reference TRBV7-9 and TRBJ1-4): DTGVSQNPRHKITKRGQNVTFRCDPISEHNRLYWYRQTLGQGPEFLTYFQNEAQLEKSRLLSDRFSAERPKGSFSTLEIQRTEQGDSAMYLCASRGKTNEKLFFGSGTQLSVL.

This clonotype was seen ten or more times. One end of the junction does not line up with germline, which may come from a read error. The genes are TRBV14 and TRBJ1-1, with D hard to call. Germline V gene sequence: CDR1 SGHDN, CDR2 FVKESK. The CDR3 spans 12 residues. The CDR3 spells CASSQVNSEAFF. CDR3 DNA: TGTGCCAGCAGCCAAGTGAACAGTGAAGCTTTCTTT. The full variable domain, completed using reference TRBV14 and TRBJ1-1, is EAGVTQFPSHSVIEKGQTVTLRCDPISGHDNLYWYRRVMGKEIKFLLHFVKESKQDESGMPNNRFLAERTGGTYSTLKVQPAELEDSGVYFCASSQVNSEAFFGQGTRLTVV.

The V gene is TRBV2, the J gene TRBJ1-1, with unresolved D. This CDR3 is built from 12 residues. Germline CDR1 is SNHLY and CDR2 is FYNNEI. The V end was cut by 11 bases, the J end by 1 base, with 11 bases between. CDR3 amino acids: CAGVQQNTEAFF. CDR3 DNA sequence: TGTGCCGGGGTACAGCAGAACACTGAAGCTTTCTTT. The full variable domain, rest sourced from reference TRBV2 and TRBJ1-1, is EPEVTQTPSHQVTQMGQEVILRCVPISNHLYFYWYRQILGQKVEFLVSFYNNEISEKSEIFDDQFSVERPDGSNFTLKIRSTKLEDSAMYFCAGVQQNTEAFFGQGTRLTVV.

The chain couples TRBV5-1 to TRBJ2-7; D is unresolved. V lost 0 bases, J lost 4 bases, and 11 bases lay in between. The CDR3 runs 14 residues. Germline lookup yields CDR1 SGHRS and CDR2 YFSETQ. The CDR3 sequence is CASSLDPTPYEQYF. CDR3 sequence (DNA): TGCGCCAGCAGCTTGGATCCTACACCATACGAGCAGTACTTC.